In its sample, the clone carrying this T cell receptor beta chain was seen a few times. Its antigen is as yet unknown. V lost 5 bases and J 2 bases, leaving 16 bases between the germline ends. Germline assignment: CDR1 SGHTA and CDR2 FQGNSA. This CDR3 is built from 15 residues. The use of a sample-barcoded 5' primer and a J-beta primer mix characterized a second PCR of 7 to 11 cycles. In TCRdb, the 5' RACE reads were re-called with MiXCR into one record per CDR3 protein. Among around 2 million distinct CDR3 sequences listed, about 39% were seen once. This specimen belongs to a study of blood T cells in healthy people across ages. Study-level results: TCR beta diversity per million T cells fell roughly linearly with age.

This sequence joins TRBV7-2 and TRBJ2-7; D possibly uses TRBD1 or TRBD2 (5 bases each). Sequenced: blood. The clonotype comes from a human donor in good health. The CDR3 coding sequence is TGTGCCAGCAGCCCGGGGACCTACACCGCCTACGAGCAGTACTTC. Translated: CASSPGTYTAYEQYF.